One sample yielded the 4 T cell receptor beta chains listed below, sequenced in a study of blood T cells in healthy people across ages (dated by TCRdb to the mid-2010s). The library was generated by 5' RACE. TCRdb names Illumina HiSeq 2500 as the instrument used. A second PCR of roughly 7 to 11 cycles was run with a J-beta primer mix and a sample-barcoded 5' primer. In-frame beta chains were kept once TCRdb had trimmed the public reads at Q25 with fastp and called clones with MiXCR. Duplicate CDR3 protein sequences are folded into a single record with the most common DNA and genes. Within this sample are about 830,000 distinct CDR3 sequences, with around 62% of them counted one time only. The ten largest clonotypes hold 25% to 30% of the sample. The source material was blood. The receptors derive from a man younger than 40 in good health.

In this sample, this clonotype turned up once. This chain joins TRBV3-1 and TRBJ2-6; no clear D. The CDR3 runs to 17 residues. Trimming shortened V by 1 base and J by 0 bases, and 10 bases separated the two germline ends. Germline V gives CDR1 LGHDT, CDR2 YNNKEL (reference sequence). The CDR3 DNA reads TGTGCCAGCAGCCAAGTAGGCAGAACCTCTGGGGCCAACGTCCTGACTTTC. It codes for CASSQVGRTSGANVLTF.

The rearrangement links TRBV20-1 to TRBJ2-5; 9 nucleotides agree with TRBD2. This CDR3 is 15 amino acids long. Trimming cost V 6 bases and J 1 base; bases outside gene matches: 9. CDR1 and CDR2 (germline): DFQATT, SNEGSKA (reference sequence). The CDR3 DNA reads as TGCAGTGCCCTAACTGGCGGGGGGGCCCAAGAGACCCAGTACTTC. Its protein product is CSALTGGGAQETQYF.

This clonotype was seen only once. This rearrangement joins TRBV12-3 or TRBV12-4 to TRBJ2-3; D possibly uses TRBD1 or TRBD2 (7 bases each). There are 16 residues in the CDR3. V was shortened by 7 bases and J by 2 bases, with 19 bases between the two germline ends. CDR3 coding DNA: TGTGCCAGCATCCCAGGGGGGGGCGGAGACACAGATACGCAGTATTTT. Translated, it gives CASIPGGGGDTDTQYF.

CDR3: CASSYNPGRSEDYNSPLHF. Written as DNA, the CDR3 is TGTGCCAGCAGTTACAACCCTGGAAGGTCCGAGGACTATAATTCACCCCTCCACTTT. The chain recombines TRBV6-2 or TRBV6-3 with TRBJ1-6; D ambiguous. The CDR3 totals 19 residues. Germline-derived CDR1 and CDR2 are MNHEY and SVGEGT. The ends were cut back, 2 bases at V and 3 bases at J, with 20 bases in the middle.